This record concerns one T cell receptor (beta chain) sequence. Antigen unknown. Healthy donors acted as controls, with matching for age and sex. Germline V gene lookup returns CDR1 DFQATT and CDR2 SNEGSKA (reference sequence). The ends were cut back, 4 bases at V and 12 bases at J, with 12 bases in the middle. The length of the CDR3 is 10 residues. The data stem from a study of CD8 T cells in Susac syndrome. After extraction with the RNeasy kit, roughly 0.45 to 1 ug of the RNA was reverse transcribed using random hexamers. TCRdb re-derived calls from the immunoSEQ multiplex PCR reads in MiXCR, one entry per CDR3 protein. The sample contains roughly 80,000 distinct CDR3 sequences, approximately 94% of which appear only once. Findings of the study overall: Regarding the TCR sequencing and HLA analysis, the study admitted that a relatively small number of individuals were involved.

This TCR was recovered from a human donor in good health. The chain combines TRBV20-1 with TRBJ1-2, with no clear D. Sequenced material: CD8+ T cells from PBMCs. The CDR3 DNA reads as TGCAGTGCTATCGGGAATGGTGACACCTTC. It encodes CSAIGNGDTF.